This T cell receptor (beta chain) was captured in a study of T cells in Graves' hyperthyroidism and ophthalmopathy. Researchers took RNA transcripts and amplified the TCR beta CDR3 regions from them. First-round RT-PCR with HTBI primers amplified the TCR CDR3 region. TCRdb fed the multiplex PCR reads into MiXCR, producing one record per CDR3 protein. This table has under 450,000 distinct CDR3 sequences, about 18% appearing once. Trimming cost V 1 base and J 0 bases, with 16 bases left between them. In germline, CDR1 is MGHRA, CDR2 YSYEKL. The CDR3 length is 17 residues. Preceding any ophthalmopathy symptoms, the blood sample dates from first hyperthyroidism diagnosis. Regarding this clonotype: Its antigen is unknown.

Regarding the study as a whole: Most thyroid clonotypes that were expanded above 0.001 also turned up in blood.

Sequenced input: blood. The TCR originated in a woman aged 25 to 39 with Graves' hyperthyroidism that later progressed to Graves' ophthalmopathy. The gene calls are TRBV4-1 and TRBJ2-7; D unclear. The CDR3 loop is CASSQAGWASSSYEQYF. The CDR3 DNA sequence: TGCGCCAGCAGCCAAGCGGGTTGGGCGTCGAGCTCCTACGAGCAGTACTTC.